This T cell receptor beta chain is from a study of T cell responses to AZD1222 COVID-19 vaccine. The method was immunoSEQ multiplex PCR; TCRdb's version includes in-frame clones alone and lacks a portion of them. The repertoire consists of nearly 200,000 clones, with approximately 93% occurring once and the leading ten covering roughly 1%. The junction had 7 bases not matched to a gene; V was cut back by 7 bases and J by 5 bases. Germline CDR1 is LGHDT and CDR2 is YNNKEL (reference sequence). This CDR3 has 13 residues. Study-wide results and limits: At 160-218 and 743-854, vaccine-associated CD4 TCRs were dominant, and they spanned spike.

Turning to this clone: Its target is not known.

This specimen was peripheral blood, taken 28 days after the second AZD1222 dose. This clonotype was sampled from an adult who received the AZD1222 COVID-19 vaccine. The V call is TRBV3-1 (or the pseudogene TRBV3-2), the J call TRBJ1-1, with TRBD1 matching over 7 bases. CDR3 in amino acids: CASTQGDITEAFF. The CDR3 DNA reads TGTGCCAGCACCCAGGGGGACATTACTGAAGCTTTCTTT.